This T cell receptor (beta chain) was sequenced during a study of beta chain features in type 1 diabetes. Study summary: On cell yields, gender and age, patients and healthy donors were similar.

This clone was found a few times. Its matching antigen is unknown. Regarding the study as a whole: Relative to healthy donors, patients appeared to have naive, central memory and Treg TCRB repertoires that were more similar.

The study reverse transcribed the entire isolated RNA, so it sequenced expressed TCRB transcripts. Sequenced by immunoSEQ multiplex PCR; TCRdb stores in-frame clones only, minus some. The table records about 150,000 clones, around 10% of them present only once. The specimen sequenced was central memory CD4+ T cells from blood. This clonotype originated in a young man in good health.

The CDR3 bases are TGCGCCAGCAGCAAAGGAGGCAGACAGGATCTAGCCAAAAACATTCAGTACTTC. Protein: CASSKGGRQDLAKNIQYF. This chain links TRBV4-3 with TRBJ2-4; possible D gene TRBD1, 6 bases. This CDR3 is 18 amino acids long. CDR1 LGHNA and CDR2 YSLEER come from the germline V gene. The V end was cut by 5 bases, the J end by 0 bases, with 20 bases between.